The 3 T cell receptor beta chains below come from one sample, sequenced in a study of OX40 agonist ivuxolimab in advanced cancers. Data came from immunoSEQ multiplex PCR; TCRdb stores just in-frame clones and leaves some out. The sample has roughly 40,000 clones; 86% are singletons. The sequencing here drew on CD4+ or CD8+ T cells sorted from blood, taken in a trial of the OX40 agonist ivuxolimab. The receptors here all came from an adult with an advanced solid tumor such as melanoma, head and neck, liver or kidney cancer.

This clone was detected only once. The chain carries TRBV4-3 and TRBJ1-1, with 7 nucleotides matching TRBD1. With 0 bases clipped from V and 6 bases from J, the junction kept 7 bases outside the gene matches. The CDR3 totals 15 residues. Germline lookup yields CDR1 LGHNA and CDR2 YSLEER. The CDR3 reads CASSQDHRGEAEAFF. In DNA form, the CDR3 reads TGCGCCAGCAGCCAAGACCACAGGGGAGAGGCTGAAGCTTTCTTT.

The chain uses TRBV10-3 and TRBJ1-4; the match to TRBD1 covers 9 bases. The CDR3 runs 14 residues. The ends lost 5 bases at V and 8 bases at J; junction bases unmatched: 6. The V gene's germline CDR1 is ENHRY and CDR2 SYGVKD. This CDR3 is CAISKQGAGEKLFF. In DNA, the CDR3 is TGTGCCATCAGTAAACAGGGGGCAGGCGAAAAACTGTTTTTT.

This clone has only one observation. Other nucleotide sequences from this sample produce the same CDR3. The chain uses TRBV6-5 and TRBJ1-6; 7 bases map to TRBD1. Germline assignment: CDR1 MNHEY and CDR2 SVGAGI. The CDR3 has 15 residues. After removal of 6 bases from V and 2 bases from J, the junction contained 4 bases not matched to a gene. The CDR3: CASRTGTPYNSPLHF. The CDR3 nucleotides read TGTGCCAGCAGGACAGGGACCCCCTATAATTCACCCCTCCACTTT.